The 10 T cell receptor beta chains in this list originate from one sample, sequenced in a study of human T cells and chemical hapten exposure. In TCRdb, the RACE reads were re-called with MiXCR into one record per CDR3 protein. Of around 120,000 distinct CDR3 sequences detected, roughly 15% appear once; the ten largest clones hold 0.92%. The time point was: patch test 1, 2 weeks after DPC sensitization. The treatment was: therapeutic diphenylcyclopropenone sensitization with weekly scalp DPC. The material sequenced was whole blood, taken in connection with sensitization to the hapten diphenylcyclopropenone (DPC). These receptors originate from a man younger than 30 with alopecia areata. Some clones in this sample may be carry-over from other donors' samples.

The gene calls are TRBV6-6 and TRBJ1-6; unclear D gene. Trimming pared 8 bases from V and 0 bases from J, leaving 11 bases between. CDR3 size: 15 residues. The V gene's germline CDR1 is MNHNY and CDR2 SVGAGI (reference sequence). CDR3 nucleotide sequence: TGTGCCAGCCTTGGCGAGAGCTCCTATAATTCACCCCTCCACTTT. Its protein is CASLGESSYNSPLHF.

This clonotype occurred a few times. The CDR3 is CASSKCRGPAPTDTQYF. In nucleotides, the CDR3 is TGTGCCAGCAGCAAATGTCGGGGCCCAGCACCCACAGATACGCAGTATTTT. The chain couples TRBV21-1 to TRBJ2-3; the table's TRBD2 call for D was not verified on the DNA. TRBV21-1 is given as a pseudogene. The CDR3 contains 17 residues.

The J gene is TRBJ2-7, the V gene TRBV6-5, with 7 bases fitting TRBD1. The trim removed 1 base at V and 2 bases at J, leaving 2 bases unmatched. Looked up from germline, CDR1 is MNHEY and CDR2 is SVGAGI. The CDR3 runs 14 residues. The DNA for the CDR3 is TGTGCCAGCAGTTACTGGGACAGTCCCTACGAGCAGTACTTC. Its protein is CASSYWDSPYEQYF.

Only a few counts were recorded for this clonotype. The chain combines TRBV20-1 with TRBJ1-2; maybe TRBD1 (6 bases). The germline CDR1 and CDR2 sequences are DFQATT and SNEGSKA (reference sequence). CDR3 size: 13 residues. V dropped 5 bases and J dropped 0 bases, with 10 bases sitting between them. Written as DNA, the CDR3 is TGCAGTGCTGGACAGAGTACTAACTATGGCTACACCTTC. It translates to CSAGQSTNYGYTF.

This chain joins TRBV6-6 and TRBJ2-3, with D possibly matching TRBD2 (6 bases). V was shortened by 4 bases and J by 6 bases, with 17 bases between the two germline ends. Germline assignment: CDR1 MNHNY and CDR2 SVGAGI (reference sequence). This CDR3 has 15 amino acids. CDR3 bases: TGTGCCAGCAGTTGGGACTGGCGGCGAGTCGATACGCAGTATTTT. It yields the protein CASSWDWRRVDTQYF.

This clonotype was seen repeatedly, ten times or more. The chain carries TRBV7-6 and TRBJ2-5; no firm D call. V lost 1 base and J 1 base, leaving 4 bases between the germline ends. The CDR3 has 13 amino acids. Germline CDR1 reads SGHVS; CDR2 reads FNYEAQ. CDR3 protein: CASSLDGQETQYF. DNA for the CDR3: TGTGCCAGCAGCTTAGATGGCCAAGAGACCCAGTACTTC.

A remark on this clonotype: Just one base apart from a much larger clone, this may be a read error. This chain links TRBV7-9 with TRBJ1-1; 7 nucleotides match TRBD1. Germline CDR1 and CDR2: SEHNR and FQNEAQ (reference sequence). V shed 3 bases, J shed 7 bases, and the junction held 11 bases outside the gene matches. This CDR3 comprises 15 residues. The CDR3 nucleotides read TGTGCCAGCAGCTTGGACAGGACTCGGGGCAATGAAGCTTTCTTT. This gives the protein CASSLDRTRGNEAFF.

This clonotype occurred many times. This chain connects TRBV7-9 to TRBJ2-7, with D uncertain. Trimming shortened V by 5 bases and J by 1 base, and 3 bases separated the two germline ends. Germline V gives CDR1 SEHNR, CDR2 FQNEAQ (reference sequence). The CDR3 length is 11 residues. CDR3 nucleotide sequence: TGTGCCAGCAGCGTATCCTACGAGCAGTACTTC. It translates to CASSVSYEQYF.

This clonotype was seen only a few times. The V call is TRBV12-3 or TRBV12-4, the J call TRBJ1-1, with 10 bases that match TRBD1. The CDR3 runs 14 residues. V lost 4 bases to trimming and J lost 9 bases; unmatched junction nucleotides: 8. CDR3 DNA: TGTGCCAGCAGTTCGACAGGGGGCCCCCGGAAAGCTTTCTTT. Translation: CASSSTGGPRKAFF.

This clonotype has a handful of counts. This rearrangement joins TRBV12-3 or TRBV12-4 to TRBJ2-2; 11 positions agree with TRBD1. V dropped 6 bases and J dropped 5; count of bases not matched to a gene: 5. This CDR3 spans 15 amino acids. CDR3 amino acids: CASSLGTGGTGELFF. CDR3 DNA sequence: TGTGCCAGCAGCCTCGGGACAGGGGGGACCGGGGAGCTGTTTTTT.